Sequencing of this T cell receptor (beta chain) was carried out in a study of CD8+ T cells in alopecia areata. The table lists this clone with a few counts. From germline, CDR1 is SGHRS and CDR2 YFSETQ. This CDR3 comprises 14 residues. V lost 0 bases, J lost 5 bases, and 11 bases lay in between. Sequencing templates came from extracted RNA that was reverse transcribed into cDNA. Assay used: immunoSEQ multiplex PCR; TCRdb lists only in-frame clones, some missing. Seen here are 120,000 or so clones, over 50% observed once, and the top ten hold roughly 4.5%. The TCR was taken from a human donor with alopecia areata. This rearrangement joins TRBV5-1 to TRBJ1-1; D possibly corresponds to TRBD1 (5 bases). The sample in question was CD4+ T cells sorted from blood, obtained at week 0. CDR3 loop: CASSLEQGRTEAFF. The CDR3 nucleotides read TGCGCCAGCAGCTTGGAGCAGGGTCGTACTGAAGCTTTCTTT.